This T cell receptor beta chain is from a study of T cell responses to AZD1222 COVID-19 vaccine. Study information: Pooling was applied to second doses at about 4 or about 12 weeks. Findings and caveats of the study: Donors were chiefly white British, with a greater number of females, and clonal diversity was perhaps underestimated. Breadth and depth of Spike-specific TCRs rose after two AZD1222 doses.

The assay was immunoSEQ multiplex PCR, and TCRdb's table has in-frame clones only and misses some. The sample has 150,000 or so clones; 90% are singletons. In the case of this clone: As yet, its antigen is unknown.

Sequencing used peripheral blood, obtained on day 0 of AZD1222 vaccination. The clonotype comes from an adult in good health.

CDR3 region: CASSPGPAGEQYF. The DNA for the CDR3 is TGTGCCAGCAGTCCAGGACCTGCCGGGGAGCAGTACTTC. This rearrangement joins TRBV11-3 to TRBJ2-7; the D is unclear. Germline CDR1 and CDR2: SGHNT and YENEEA. The CDR3 sequence is 13 residues long. The V end was cut by 6 bases, the J end by 7 bases, with 16 bases between. Variable domain in full (rest from reference TRBV11-3 and TRBJ2-7): EAGVVQSPRYKIIEKKQPVAFWCNPISGHNTLYWYLQNLGQGPELLIRYENEEAVDDSQLPKDRFSAERLKGVDSTLKIQPAELGDSAVYLCASSPGPAGEQYFGPGTRLTVT.